The sequence of this T cell receptor (beta chain) was determined in a study of neoadjuvant nivolumab and ipilimumab in lung cancer (dated by TCRdb to the early 2020s). A note on the overall study: Intravenous nivolumab was dosed at 3 mg/kg on days 1, 15 and 29, and in the combination arm ipilimumab 1 mg/kg was added on day 1 only. The primary trial endpoint was the major pathologic response (MPR) rate in the intention-to-treat population in each study arm. The trial treated about 45 patients with operable NSCLC: around 23 were randomized to nivolumab monotherapy and about 20 to nivolumab plus ipilimumab. TCR repertoires in pretherapy (baseline) peripheral blood were compared with TCR repertoires in tumors resected at surgery after neoadjuvant immune checkpoint blockade. Matched pretherapy and resected tumor pairs were analyzed for seven patients, of whom four received nivolumab and three received nivolumab plus ipilimumab.

Receptors were amplified or captured by the immunoSEQ multiplex PCR assay. The paper's processing steps were these. Richness and clonality were used to summarize the repertoires, and clones that significantly expanded or contracted between pre- and post-therapy samples were identified. TCRdb re-hosts the immuneACCESS table, in-frame sequences only. Its copies lack some clones; in the studies checked, an unresolved V gene accounts for under half of them, and the cause for the rest is not known. V and J calls and clone size are as listed in that table; D and trimming were resolved from the DNA. This sample is represented by about 16,000 clones; 76% of them were singletons. 8% of the sample is taken by the ten largest. In the paper's terms, the time point label means: at surgical resection after neoadjuvant nivolumab +/- ipilimumab. The samples were obtained from NEOSTAR, a phase 2 randomized trial that tested neoadjuvant nivolumab or nivolumab plus ipilimumab, followed by surgery, in operable NSCLC.

About this clone itself: Its antigen is unknown. No per-base quality is available; no much larger clone lies one base away.

CDR3 length: 16 amino acids, cysteine to phenylalanine. Only CDR3 DNA remains: 48 bases, in frame from the first base. CDR1 and CDR2 (PRHDT, FYEKMQ) derive from the germline V gene (reference sequence). Germline trimming: 0 bases from V, 4 bases from J; junction bases outside gene matches: 4. Overall results and qualifications from the work: No significant correlation was found between TCR clonality and pathologic tumor regression, and only a single major-pathologic-response sample was available for the analysis of TCR clonality versus pathologic tumor regression. TCR richness in pretherapy blood showed a positive correlation with richness in tumors resected after neoadjuvant therapy (Spearman R ≈ 0.8). Resected tumors had greater TCR richness and clonality than tumor-adjacent uninvolved lung, and increases were observed in more dual-therapy-treated tumors. A small number of samples was subjected to TCR sequencing. From pretherapy to surgery, increases in tumor T-cell richness and clonality were observed in three of three dual-therapy tumors but in only two of four nivolumab-treated tumors.

The sequencing used tumor tissue, collected after neoadjuvant nivolumab, alone or with ipilimumab, at or shortly before surgery. The V and J segments used are TRBV13 and TRBJ2-2; TRBD1 fits 8 bases in the junction. The sequence derives from an adult with non-small cell lung cancer. The CDR3 is CASSLGGQAVTGELFF. The DNA sequence is TGTGCCAGCAGCTTAGGGGGACAGGCCGTCACCGGGGAGCTGTTTTTT.